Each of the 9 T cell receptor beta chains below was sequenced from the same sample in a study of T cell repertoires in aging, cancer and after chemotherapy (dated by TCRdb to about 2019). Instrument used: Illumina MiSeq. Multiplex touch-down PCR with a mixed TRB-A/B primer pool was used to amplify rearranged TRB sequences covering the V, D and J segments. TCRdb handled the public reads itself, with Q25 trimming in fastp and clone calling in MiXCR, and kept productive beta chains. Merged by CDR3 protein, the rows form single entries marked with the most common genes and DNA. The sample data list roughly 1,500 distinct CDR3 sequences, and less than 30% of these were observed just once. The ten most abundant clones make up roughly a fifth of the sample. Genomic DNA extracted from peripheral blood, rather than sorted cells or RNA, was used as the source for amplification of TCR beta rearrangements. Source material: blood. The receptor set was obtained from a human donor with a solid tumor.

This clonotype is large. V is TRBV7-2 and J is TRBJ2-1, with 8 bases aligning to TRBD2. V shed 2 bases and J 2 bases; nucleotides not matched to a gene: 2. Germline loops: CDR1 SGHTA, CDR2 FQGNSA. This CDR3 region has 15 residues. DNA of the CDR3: TGTGCCAGCAGCTTAACTAGCGGACCCTACAATGAGCAGTTCTTC. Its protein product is CASSLTSGPYNEQFF.

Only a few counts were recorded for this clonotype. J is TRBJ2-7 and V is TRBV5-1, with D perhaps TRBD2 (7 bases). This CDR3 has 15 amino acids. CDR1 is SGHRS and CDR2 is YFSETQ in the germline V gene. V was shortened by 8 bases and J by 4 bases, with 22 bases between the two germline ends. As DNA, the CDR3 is TGCGCCAGTCGTTCGGGGGGCGGTGACTTGTACGAGCAGTACTTC. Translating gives CASRSGGGDLYEQYF.

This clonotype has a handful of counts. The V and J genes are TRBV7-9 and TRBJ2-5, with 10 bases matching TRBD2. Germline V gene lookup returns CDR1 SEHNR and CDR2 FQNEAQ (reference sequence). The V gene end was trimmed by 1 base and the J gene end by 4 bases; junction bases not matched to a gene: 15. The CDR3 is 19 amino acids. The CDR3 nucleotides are TGTGCCAGCAGCTTAGGGTGGTATCGGCTAGCGGGAGAGGCAGAGACCCAGTACTTC. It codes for CASSLGWYRLAGEAETQYF.

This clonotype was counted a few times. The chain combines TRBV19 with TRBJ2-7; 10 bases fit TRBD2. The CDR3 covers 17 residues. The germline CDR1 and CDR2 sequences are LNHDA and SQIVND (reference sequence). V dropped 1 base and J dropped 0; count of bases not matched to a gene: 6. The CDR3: CASSIATSGALSYEQYF. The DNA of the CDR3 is TGTGCCAGTAGTATAGCCACTAGCGGGGCTCTCTCCTACGAGCAGTACTTC.

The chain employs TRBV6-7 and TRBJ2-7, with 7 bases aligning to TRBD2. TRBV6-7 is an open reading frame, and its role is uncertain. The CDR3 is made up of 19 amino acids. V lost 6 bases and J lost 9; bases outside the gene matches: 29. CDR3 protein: CASRRVGTTTEKMPERQYF. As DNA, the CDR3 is TGTGCCAGCAGACGGGTCGGGACTACTACAGAAAAGATGCCCGAGCGGCAGTACTTC.

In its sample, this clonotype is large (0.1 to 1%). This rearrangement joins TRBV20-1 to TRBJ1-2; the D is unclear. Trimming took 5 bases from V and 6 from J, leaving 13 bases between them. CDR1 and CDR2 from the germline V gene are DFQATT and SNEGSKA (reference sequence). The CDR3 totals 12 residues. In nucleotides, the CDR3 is TGCAGTGCTCAGACGGCCTGGGATGGCTACACCTTC. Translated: CSAQTAWDGYTF.

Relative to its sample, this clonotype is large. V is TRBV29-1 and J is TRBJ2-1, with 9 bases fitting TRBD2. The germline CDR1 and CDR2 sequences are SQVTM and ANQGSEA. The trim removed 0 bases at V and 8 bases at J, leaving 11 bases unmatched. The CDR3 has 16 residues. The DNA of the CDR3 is TGCAGCGTTGAAGAAGGGGCTAGCGGGATGGGACATGAGCAGTTCTTC. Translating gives CSVEEGASGMGHEQFF.

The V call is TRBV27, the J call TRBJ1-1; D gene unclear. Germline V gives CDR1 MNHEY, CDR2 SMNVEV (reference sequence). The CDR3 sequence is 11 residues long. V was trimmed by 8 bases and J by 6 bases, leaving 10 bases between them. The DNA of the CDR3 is TGTGCCAGCTTGGAAGGCGCTGAAGCTTTCTTT. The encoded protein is CASLEGAEAFF.

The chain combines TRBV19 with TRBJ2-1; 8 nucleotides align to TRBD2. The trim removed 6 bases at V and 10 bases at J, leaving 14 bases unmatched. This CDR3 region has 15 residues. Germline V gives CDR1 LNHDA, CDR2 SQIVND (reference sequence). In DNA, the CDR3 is TGTGCCAGTAGACCTAAGGGACTAGGGGTGCGGGAGCAGTTCTTC. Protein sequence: CASRPKGLGVREQFF.